The T cell receptor beta chain under discussion was sequenced for a study of T cells in Graves' hyperthyroidism and ophthalmopathy. Diagnosis rested on symptoms, serum thyroxine and TRAb, thyroid ultrasound, and orbital computed tomography. This clonotype occurred many times. Its antigen is still unknown. Being one base from a much bigger clone, this may be a read error. CDR1 MNHNY and CDR2 SVGAGI come from the germline V gene (reference sequence). Trimming cost V 1 base and J 3 bases, with 7 bases left between them. The CDR3 totals 13 residues. Study-level points and caveats: Before onset, by a median of around six months, the model predicted ophthalmopathy.

TCR beta CDR3 regions were amplified from RNA. The HTBI primer set served for first-round RT-PCR of the TCR CDR3. One entry per CDR3 protein, called by TCRdb with MiXCR from the multiplex PCR reads. The sample holds 150,000 to 200,000 distinct CDR3 sequences, approximately 15% seen once. Input material: blood. The sequence came from a woman aged 50 to 60 with Graves' hyperthyroidism. The gene calls are TRBV6-6 and TRBJ2-7; D is perhaps TRBD1 or TRBD2 (5 bases each). The CDR3 region has the DNA TGTGCCAGCAGTTACTTGAGGGGCTACGAGCAGTACTTC. Translating gives CASSYLRGYEQYF.